A selection of T cell receptor beta chains follows, all from one sample in a study of cytomegalovirus exposure and HLA in healthy donors. This table comes from immunoSEQ multiplex PCR, and its TCRdb copy is limited to in-frame clones, with some not included. Of 190,000 or so clones listed, 80% are singletons. What was sequenced was PBMCs. All receptors come from a boy aged 5-17 years in good health and CMV-seronegative. Both conserved end residues are part of each CDR3. The D gene is left open where the match is weak. The size entry is marked missing in some rows and otherwise reads once, few, many or a size class.

D: TRBD1
size: -
J: TRBJ1-2
V: TRBV10-3
CDR3: CAISESSGGGGYTF
DNA: TGTGCCATCAGTGAGTCATCAGGGGGTGGTGGCTACACCTTC

D: TRBD1
size: once
J: TRBJ2-5
V: TRBV5-1
CDR3: CASSFTGVGETQYF
DNA: TGCGCCAGCAGCTTTACAGGGGTAGGAGAGACCCAGTACTTC

D: -
size: -
J: TRBJ1-1
V: TRBV14
CDR3: CASSQEYGLGTEAFF
DNA: TGTGCCAGCAGCCAAGAATACGGGTTAGGCACTGAAGCTTTCTTT

D: TRBD1
size: few
J: TRBJ2-3
V: TRBV7-9
CDR3: CASSFGGQGVSPF
DNA: TGTGCCAGCAGCTTTGGTGGGCAGGGGGTTTCCCCTTTT

D: -
size: -
J: TRBJ2-1
V: TRBV10-3
CDR3: CATRSGGDNEQFF
DNA: TGTGCCACCCGATCAGGAGGGGACAATGAGCAGTTCTTC

D: -
size: -
J: TRBJ2-7
V: TRBV25-1
CDR3: CASKEGTLHEQYF
DNA: TGTGCCAGCAAGGAAGGGACACTTCACGAGCAGTACTTC

D: -
size: once
J: TRBJ1-2
V: TRBV5-6
CDR3: CASSLEYNYGYTF
DNA: TGTGCCAGCAGCTTGGAATATAACTATGGCTACACCTTC

D: -
size: -
J: TRBJ1-3
V: TRBV6-1
CDR3: CASSDPGLRSGNTIYF
DNA: TGTGCCAGCAGTGACCCGGGACTTCGATCTGGAAACACCATATATTTT

D: -
size: -
J: TRBJ1-4
V: TRBV5-1
CDR3: CASSFEGTIEEKLFF
DNA: TGCGCCAGCAGCTTCGAGGGAACGATTGAAGAAAAACTGTTTTTT

D: TRBD2
size: -
J: TRBJ2-1
V: TRBV28
CDR3: CASSSHLLAGVRYEVSYNEQFF
DNA: TGTGCCAGCAGTTCACACCTCCTAGCGGGAGTGAGGTACGAGGTGTCCTACAATGAGCAGTTCTTC

D: TRBD1
size: -
J: TRBJ1-2
V: TRBV6-5
CDR3: CASSRGQGSYGYTF
DNA: TGTGCCAGCAGCCGCGGACAGGGTTCCTATGGCTACACCTTC

D: -
size: -
J: TRBJ2-3
V: TRBV5-1
CDR3: CASSLVPSTDTQYF
DNA: TGCGCCAGCAGCTTGGTTCCTAGCACAGATACGCAGTATTTT

D: -
size: -
J: TRBJ1-5
V: TRBV10-3
CDR3: CAINRGGEGQPQHF
DNA: TGTGCTATCAACCGGGGGGGGGAAGGTCAGCCCCAGCATTTT

D: -
size: -
J: TRBJ1-2
V: TRBV7-9
CDR3: CSSSQQGQRLRKGYTF
DNA: TGTTCCAGCAGCCAACAAGGACAGAGGTTGCGAAAGGGCTACACCTTC

D: TRBD1
size: -
J: TRBJ1-2
V: TRBV10-3
CDR3: CATLRDRGPYGYTF
DNA: TGTGCCACGCTGAGGGACAGGGGGCCCTATGGCTACACCTTC

D: -
size: few
J: TRBJ2-1
V: TRBV9
CDR3: CASSVGGGRNEQFF
DNA: TGTGCCAGCAGCGTAGGGGGAGGACGCAATGAGCAGTTCTTC

D: -
size: once
J: TRBJ2-7
V: TRBV29-1
CDR3: CSVGRDTKAYEQYF
DNA: TGCAGCGTTGGACGGGACACCAAAGCCTACGAGCAGTACTTC

D: -
size: -
J: TRBJ2-3
V: TRBV4-3
CDR3: CASSQDERGFSDTQYF
DNA: TGCGCCAGCAGCCAAGATGAAAGGGGATTCTCAGATACGCAGTATTTT

D: -
size: -
J: TRBJ2-7
V: TRBV9
CDR3: CASSVASGSYEQYF
DNA: TGTGCCAGCAGCGTAGCCAGCGGCTCCTACGAGCAGTACTTC

D: -
size: -
J: TRBJ2-5
V: TRBV30
CDR3: CAWTTGFQETQYF
DNA: TGTGCCTGGACTACAGGGTTTCAAGAGACCCAGTACTTC

D: TRBD1
size: -
J: TRBJ2-7
V: TRBV19
CDR3: CASSIAGQGAYEQYF
DNA: TGTGCCAGTAGTATCGCTGGACAGGGGGCGTACGAGCAGTACTTC

D: TRBD1
size: -
J: TRBJ2-2
V: TRBV7-6
CDR3: CASSSGQGNTGELFF
DNA: TGTGCCAGCAGCTCAGGACAGGGGAACACCGGGGAGCTGTTTTTT

D: -
size: -
J: TRBJ2-3
V: TRBV6-5
CDR3: CASSSVGGDTDTQYF
DNA: TGTGCCAGCTCCTCCGTCGGAGGGGATACAGATACGCAGTATTTT

D: TRBD1
size: -
J: TRBJ1-5
V: TRBV19
CDR3: CASSEGQGWSNQPQHF
DNA: TGTGCCAGTAGCGAGGGACAGGGGTGGAGCAATCAGCCCCAGCATTTT

D: -
size: -
J: TRBJ2-7
V: TRBV11-1
CDR3: CASSLDGSSYEQYF
DNA: TGTGCCAGCAGCTTAGATGGGAGCTCCTACGAGCAGTACTTC

D: -
size: -
J: TRBJ2-7
V: TRBV7-6
CDR3: CASSLEAGNYYEQYF
DNA: TGTGCCAGCAGCTTAGAGGCAGGGAATTACTACGAGCAGTACTTC

D: TRBD1
size: -
J: TRBJ1-1
V: TRBV19
CDR3: CASSIQGANTEAFF
DNA: TGTGCCAGTAGTATCCAGGGGGCGAACACTGAAGCTTTCTTT

D: TRBD1
size: -
J: TRBJ2-7
V: TRBV30
CDR3: CAWSDGTGGNEQYF
DNA: TGTGCCTGGAGTGATGGGACAGGGGGCAACGAGCAGTACTTC

D: TRBD2
size: -
J: TRBJ2-3
V: TRBV7-9
CDR3: CASSRAGVSSGTQYF
DNA: TGTGCCAGCAGCCGAGCGGGGGTATCATCGGGGACGCAGTATTTT

D: -
size: few
J: TRBJ2-5
V: TRBV4-2
CDR3: CASSQEGRGGETQYF
DNA: TGTGCCAGCAGCCAAGAGGGCAGGGGCGGGGAGACCCAGTACTTC

D: -
size: -
J: TRBJ2-5
V: TRBV10-3
CDR3: CAISESGRGNLKTQYF
DNA: TGTGCCATCAGTGAGTCCGGCCGAGGGAACTTGAAGACCCAGTACTTC

D: -
size: -
J: TRBJ2-7
V: TRBV6-1
CDR3: CASRQDRGLLAEQYF
DNA: TGTGCCAGCAGACAAGATCGAGGCCTGCTAGCGGAGCAGTACTTC

D: TRBD2
size: -
J: TRBJ2-4
V: TRBV30
CDR3: CASERGAKNIQYF
DNA: TGTGCCTCGGAGCGGGGAGCCAAAAACATTCAGTACTTC

D: TRBD2
size: -
J: TRBJ2-1
V: TRBV7-9
CDR3: CASSPGTSDGEQFF
DNA: TGTGCCAGCAGCCCGGGGACTAGCGACGGTGAGCAGTTCTTC

D: -
size: -
J: TRBJ1-1
V: TRBV5-1
CDR3: CASSLAAGVDAFF
DNA: TGCGCCAGCAGCTTGGCGGCAGGGGTGGACGCTTTCTTT

D: -
size: -
J: TRBJ2-7
V: TRBV15
CDR3: CATSRSQGYLSYEQYF
DNA: TGTGCCACCAGCAGGTCTCAGGGTTACCTGTCCTACGAGCAGTACTTC

D: TRBD1
size: -
J: TRBJ1-2
V: TRBV6-1
CDR3: CASPVLDRGAGGYTF
DNA: TGTGCCAGCCCCGTCCTGGACAGGGGGGCGGGGGGCTACACCTTC

D: -
size: -
J: TRBJ2-5
V: TRBV6-5
CDR3: CASNSGIKETQYF
DNA: TGTGCCAGCAACTCCGGGATTAAGGAGACCCAGTACTTC

D: TRBD2
size: -
J: TRBJ2-7
V: TRBV5-1
CDR3: CASSSSPAGGPTYEQYF
DNA: TGCGCCAGCAGCTCCTCCCCTGCGGGAGGGCCGACGTACGAGCAGTACTTC

D: TRBD1
size: -
J: TRBJ1-3
V: TRBV19
CDR3: CASSMTGYAGNTIYF
DNA: TGTGCCAGTAGTATGACAGGGTATGCTGGAAACACCATATATTTT

D: TRBD1
size: -
J: TRBJ2-3
V: TRBV19
CDR3: CASRTGESTDTQYF
DNA: TGTGCCAGTAGAACAGGGGAAAGTACAGATACGCAGTATTTT

D: -
size: -
J: TRBJ2-5
V: TRBV2
CDR3: CASAAKMAQYF
DNA: TGTGCCAGCGCGGCCAAAATGGCCCAGTACTTC